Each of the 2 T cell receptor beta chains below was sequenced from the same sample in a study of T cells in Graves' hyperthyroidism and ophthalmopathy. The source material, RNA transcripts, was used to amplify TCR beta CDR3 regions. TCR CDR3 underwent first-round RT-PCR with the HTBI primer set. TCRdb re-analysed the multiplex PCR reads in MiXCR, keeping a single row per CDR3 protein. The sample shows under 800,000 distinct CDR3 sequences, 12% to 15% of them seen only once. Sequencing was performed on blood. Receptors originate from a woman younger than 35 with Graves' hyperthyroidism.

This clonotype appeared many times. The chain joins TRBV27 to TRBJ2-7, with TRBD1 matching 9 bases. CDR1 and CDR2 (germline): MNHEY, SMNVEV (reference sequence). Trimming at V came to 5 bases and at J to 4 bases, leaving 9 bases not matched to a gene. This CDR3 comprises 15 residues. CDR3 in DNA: TGTGCCAGCAGTCACCTCCGGGACAGGGTTTACGAGCAGTACTTC. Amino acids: CASSHLRDRVYEQYF.

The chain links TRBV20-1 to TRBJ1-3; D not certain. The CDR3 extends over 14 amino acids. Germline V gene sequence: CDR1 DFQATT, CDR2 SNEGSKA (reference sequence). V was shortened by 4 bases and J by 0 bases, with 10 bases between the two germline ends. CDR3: CSAKVSDSGNTIYF. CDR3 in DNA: TGCAGTGCTAAGGTCTCCGACTCTGGAAACACCATATATTTT.